The T cell receptor beta chain described here comes from a study of breast tumors, draining lymph nodes, adjacent tissues. Axillary draining lymph nodes of breast cancer patients supplied the node samples. TCRdb re-called the multiplex PCR reads with MiXCR, one entry per CDR3 protein. The data contain under 250,000 distinct CDR3 sequences, 32% of them singletons. Deletions cut 2 bases from V and 3 bases from J, with 1 base between. CDR3 size: 11 residues. Germline CDR1 is SGHAT and CDR2 is FQNNGV. Findings of the study overall: Tumor and nontumor repertoires were significantly more similar in luminal-like than in basal-like breast cancer. Tumor repertoires ranked between lymph nodes and nontumor tissue in diversity, with V and J gene preferences.

This clonotype has at least ten counts. Its target is unknown. Sample: axillary lymph node tissue. This sequence joins TRBV11-2 and TRBJ2-5, with D uncertain. The receptor's source is a female donor with breast cancer. Some clones in this sample may be carry-over from other donors' samples. The CDR3 here is CASSLKETQYF. The CDR3 DNA is TGTGCCAGCAGCTTAAAAGAGACCCAGTACTTC. Full variable domain (rest looked up from reference TRBV11-2 and TRBJ2-5): EAGVAQSPRYKIIEKRQSVAFWCNPISGHATLYWYQQILGQGPKLLIQFQNNGVVDDSQLPKDRFSAERLKGVDSTLKIQPAKLEDSAVYLCASSLKETQYFGPGTRLLVL.